This record looks at one TCR beta chain sequence and its context. No antigen is known for it. The data stem from a study of Ad26.COV2.S vaccination and SARS-CoV-2 variants. General study results and limits: Greater spike-specific TCR breadth was seen in vaccine recipients than in placebo recipients.

Profiling relied on immunoSEQ multiplex PCR, and the TCRdb table lists in-frame clones only, not all of them. The table lists approximately 340,000 clones, roughly 94% of them singletons, with 3% to 4% in the top ten. Material: peripheral blood, obtained after recovery from COVID-19. This TCR was sampled from a human donor who had recovered from COVID-19.

CDR3 nucleotide sequence: TGCGCCAGCAGTGAGTCGCGAACGGAGGGGAACTATGGCTACACCTTC. As protein: CASSESRTEGNYGYTF. The rearrangement links TRBV10-1 to TRBJ1-2; perhaps TRBD1 as D (5 bases). CDR1 is WNHNN, CDR2 SYGVQD, per germline (reference sequence). V lost 0 bases to trimming and J lost 2 bases, with 13 bases between them. The CDR3 extends over 16 amino acids.